Below, 21 T cell receptor beta chains from the same sample are listed, as sequenced in a study of cytomegalovirus exposure and HLA in healthy donors. Vbeta (60) and Jbeta (13) primers were used in the PCR. Generated by immunoSEQ multiplex PCR, the TCRdb table keeps only in-frame clones and is missing some. The sample carries 100,000 to 150,000 clones, approximately 73% recorded once. The sample consisted of PBMCs. These receptors were collected from a man aged 60-69 years in good health and CMV-seropositive.

CDR3 in DNA: TGCGCCAGCAGCTACAGGACTAGCGGGGTGGTCGACGAGCAGTACTTC. Amino acid sequence: CASSYRTSGVVDEQYF. The rearrangement uses TRBV5-1 and TRBJ2-7, with 12 bases lining up with TRBD2. The J segment lost 5 bases and the V segment lost 3 bases, leaving 9 bases of the junction unmatched. CDR1 is SGHRS, CDR2 YFSETQ, per germline. The CDR3 sequence is 16 residues long.

This clone appeared a single time. The chain combines TRBV5-1 with TRBJ2-7, with D possibly TRBD1 on 5 matching bases. The CDR3 extends over 14 amino acids. Germline assignment: CDR1 SGHRS and CDR2 YFSETQ. Trimming stripped 3 bases from V and 9 bases from J, with 19 bases between. CDR3 in amino acids: CASSWQTDTTMQYF. The CDR3 DNA is TGCGCCAGCAGCTGGCAGACGGACACTACGATGCAGTACTTC.

The rearrangement uses TRBV6-1 and TRBJ2-3; D possibly corresponds to TRBD1 (5 bases). The CDR3 contains 14 residues. Trimming stripped 5 bases from V and 2 bases from J, with 11 bases between. CDR1 and CDR2 from the germline V gene are MNHNS and SASEGT. CDR3 in DNA: TGTGCCAGCAGTCCCGACAGATCCACAGATACGCAGTATTTT. Encoded protein: CASSPDRSTDTQYF.

This sequence joins TRBV6-5 and TRBJ1-2; TRBD1 might be the D (6 bases). Germline V gene lookup returns CDR1 MNHEY and CDR2 SVGAGI. The CDR3 is 14 amino acids. V gave up 8 bases and J gave up 0 bases, with 13 bases separating them. The CDR3 sequence is CASGTGIANYGYTF. The CDR3, as DNA: TGTGCCAGCGGAACAGGGATTGCTAACTATGGCTACACCTTC.

The chain uses TRBV7-8 and TRBJ2-1, with 7 bases fitting TRBD2. This CDR3 is 13 amino acids long. The V and J ends lost 1 base and 6 bases, in that order; junction bases with no gene match: 0. The germline gives CDR1 SGHVS, CDR2 FQNEAQ. For the CDR3, the DNA is TGTGCCAGCAGCTTAGGGGGGGGCAATGAGCAGTTCTTC. Translating it yields CASSLGGGNEQFF. Drawing the rest from reference TRBV7-8 and TRBJ2-1, the complete variable domain is GAGVSQSPRYKVAKRGQDVALRCDPISGHVSLFWYQQALGQGPEFLTYFQNEAQLDKSGLPSDRFFAERPEGSVSTLKIQRTQQEDSAVYLCASSLGGGNEQFFGPGTRLTVL.

The V call is TRBV4-2, the J call TRBJ2-3; D might be TRBD2 (7 bases). The V and J ends lost 4 bases and 4 bases respectively, with 21 bases between them. The germline CDR1 and CDR2 sequences are LGHNA and YNFKEQ. This CDR3 region has 17 residues. The CDR3 here is CASSPPRRGGVSDTQYF. The DNA of the CDR3 is TGTGCCAGCAGCCCCCCCCGGCGAGGGGGGGTCTCAGATACGCAGTATTTT.

This rearrangement joins TRBV14 to TRBJ2-2, with 7 bases that match TRBD1. Germline V lookup: CDR1 SGHDN, CDR2 FVKESK. CDR3 length: 14 residues. CDR3 nucleotide sequence: TGTGACACGACCGGACAGGAGAACACCGGGGAGCTGTTTTTT. Residues: CDTTGQENTGELFF.

The CDR3 DNA reads TGTGCCAGCAGCTTGGTGGGAGGGCTGAACTATGGCTACACCTTC. Encoded protein: CASSLVGGLNYGYTF. This chain connects TRBV5-6 to TRBJ1-2, with D unclear. Trimming cost V 0 bases and J 2 bases, with 11 bases left between them. The CDR3 spans 15 residues. The germline CDR1 and CDR2 sequences are SGHDT and YYEEEE.

The chain uses TRBV28 and TRBJ1-5; maybe TRBD1 (6 bases). The CDR3 extends over 13 amino acids. Trimming cost V 7 bases and J 9 bases, with 16 bases left between them. Per the germline V gene, CDR1 is MDHEN and CDR2 is SYDVKM. For the CDR3, the DNA is TGTGCCAGCAACTTGGGGGGGCGCCGGCCCCAGCATTTT. Protein sequence: CASNLGGRRPQHF.

The chain couples TRBV5-1 to TRBJ2-1; 11 positions agree with TRBD2. Germline assignment: CDR1 SGHRS and CDR2 YFSETQ. The V gene end was trimmed by 2 bases and the J gene end by 10 bases; junction bases not matched to a gene: 8. There are 15 residues in the CDR3. The CDR3, as DNA: TGCGCCAGCAGCTTACTGGGACTAGCGGCTTGGGAGCAGTTCTTC. Amino acids: CASSLLGLAAWEQFF.

V usage is TRBV2 and J usage is TRBJ1-1, with D possibly being TRBD1 (5 bases). CDR3 length equals 13 residues. V lost 6 bases and J 0 bases, leaving 8 bases between the germline ends. Germline values: CDR1 SNHLY, CDR2 FYNNEI. The CDR3 DNA is TGTGCCAGCAGCGAGACAGTGAACACTGAAGCTTTCTTT. It encodes CASSETVNTEAFF.

The chain links TRBV4-1 to TRBJ2-7; TRBD1 aligns across 9 bases. CDR3 size: 16 residues. The trim removed 1 base at V and 2 bases at J, leaving 6 bases unmatched. Germline CDR1 reads MGHRA; CDR2 reads YSYEKL. CDR3 sequence reads: CASSQGGQGYTYEQYF. The CDR3 DNA follows: TGCGCCAGCAGCCAAGGGGGACAGGGATATACCTACGAGCAGTACTTC.

The genes are TRBV19 and TRBJ1-2; possible D gene TRBD1, 6 bases. V lost 7 bases and J lost 8, with 11 bases in between. The CDR3 is 11 residues long. Germline-derived CDR1 and CDR2 are LNHDA and SQIVND (reference sequence). CDR3 protein: CASIGTQGYTF. The CDR3 DNA is TGTGCCAGTATTGGGACACAGGGCTACACCTTC.

The V and J genes are TRBV5-4 and TRBJ1-4, with 9 bases identical to TRBD1. V shed 4 bases and J 8 bases; nucleotides not matched to a gene: 9. CDR1 is SGHNT, CDR2 YYREEE, per germline (reference sequence). The length of the CDR3 is 15 residues. The CDR3 reads CASSHNRGQREKLFF. CDR3 DNA: TGTGCCAGCAGCCACAACAGGGGGCAGAGGGAAAAACTGTTTTTT.

This chain connects TRBV29-1 to TRBJ2-7, with TRBD1 matching over 8 bases. The CDR3 runs 13 residues. The J segment lost 4 bases and the V segment lost 5 bases, leaving 7 bases of the junction unmatched. The V gene's germline CDR1 is SQVTM and CDR2 ANQGSEA. CDR3 nucleotides: TGCAGCGTTAAACCGGGACAGGCTTACGAGCAGTACTTC. Its translation is CSVKPGQAYEQYF.

The gene calls are TRBV6-5 and TRBJ1-1; no definite D call. With 5 bases removed from V and 1 base from J, the gap between germline ends came to 11 bases. Germline lookup yields CDR1 MNHEY and CDR2 SVGAGI. The CDR3 has 14 residues. The CDR3 DNA reads TGTGCCAGCAGTCCCGGGAGGCAGAACACTGAAGCTTTCTTT. This encodes CASSPGRQNTEAFF.

The chain combines TRBV14 with TRBJ1-1; tentatively, D is TRBD1 (5 bases). In germline, CDR1 is SGHDN, CDR2 FVKESK. The CDR3 length is 13 residues. Trimming took off 2 bases at V and 5 bases at J, with 9 bases between the two ends. CDR3 amino acids: CASSQSQGTEAFF. CDR3 nucleotide sequence: TGTGCCAGCAGCCAAAGTCAGGGTACTGAAGCTTTCTTT.

The genes are TRBV7-2 and TRBJ1-1; maybe TRBD1 (5 bases). This CDR3 has 13 amino acids. Per the germline V gene, CDR1 is SGHTA and CDR2 is FQGNSA. Trimming shortened V by 9 bases and J by 5 bases, and 16 bases separated the two germline ends. CDR3 sequence reads: CASSGRVGTEAFF. In DNA, the CDR3 is TGTGCCAGTTCGGGCAGGGTCGGGACTGAAGCTTTCTTT.

The chain combines TRBV6-6 with TRBJ1-3; D call uncertain. The CDR3 consists of 14 residues. Trimming pared 7 bases from V and 4 bases from J, leaving 14 bases between. Germline V CDR1 and CDR2: MNHNY, SVGAGI (reference sequence). CDR3 sequence: CASTQAGLGNTIYF. Here the CDR3 DNA reads TGTGCCAGCACCCAGGCGGGGTTGGGAAACACCATATATTTT.

This clone was detected only a few times. The chain uses TRBV19 and TRBJ1-3, with D possibly TRBD1 on 6 matching bases. The CDR3 spans 13 residues. Deletions cut 4 bases from V and 3 bases from J, with 7 bases between. CDR1 and CDR2 (germline): LNHDA, SQIVND (reference sequence). The chain's CDR3 is CASSNRDGNTIYF. The CDR3 DNA reads as TGTGCCAGTAGTAACAGGGATGGAAACACCATATATTTT.

V usage is TRBV4-1 and J usage is TRBJ2-3; 13 bases match TRBD2. After removal of 0 bases from V and 3 bases from J, the junction contained 15 bases not matched to a gene. This CDR3 spans 21 amino acids. Germline V gene lookup returns CDR1 MGHRA and CDR2 YSYEKL. The DNA for the CDR3 is TGCGCCAGCAGCCAAGAGCCCACCGGACCGGGACTAGCGGGGCGGACAGATACGCAGTATTTT. Translated: CASSQEPTGPGLAGRTDTQYF.